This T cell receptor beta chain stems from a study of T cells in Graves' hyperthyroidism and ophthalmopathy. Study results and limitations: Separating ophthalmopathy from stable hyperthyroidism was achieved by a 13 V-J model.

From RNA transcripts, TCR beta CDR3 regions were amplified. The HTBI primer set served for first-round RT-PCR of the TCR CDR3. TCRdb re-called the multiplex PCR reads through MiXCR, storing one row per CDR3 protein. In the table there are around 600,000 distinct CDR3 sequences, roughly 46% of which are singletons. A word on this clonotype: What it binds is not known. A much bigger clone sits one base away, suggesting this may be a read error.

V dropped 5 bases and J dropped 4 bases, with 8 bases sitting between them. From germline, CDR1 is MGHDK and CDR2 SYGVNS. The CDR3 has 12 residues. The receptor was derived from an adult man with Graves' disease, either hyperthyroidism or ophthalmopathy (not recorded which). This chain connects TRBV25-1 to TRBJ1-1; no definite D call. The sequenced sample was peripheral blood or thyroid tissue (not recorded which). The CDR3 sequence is CASSYGSTEAFF. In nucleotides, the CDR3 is TGTGCCAGCAGTTACGGGAGCACTGAAGCTTTCTTT.